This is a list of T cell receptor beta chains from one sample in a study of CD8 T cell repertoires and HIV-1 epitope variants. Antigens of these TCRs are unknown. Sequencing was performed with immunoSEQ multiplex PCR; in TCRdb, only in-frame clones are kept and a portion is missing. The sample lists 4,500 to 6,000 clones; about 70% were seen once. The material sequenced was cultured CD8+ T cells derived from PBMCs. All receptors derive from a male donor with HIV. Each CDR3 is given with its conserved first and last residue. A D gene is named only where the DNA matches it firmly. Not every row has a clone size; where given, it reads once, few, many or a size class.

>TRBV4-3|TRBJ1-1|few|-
TGCGCCAGCAGCCAAGGGGTTATCTCGAACACTGAAGCTTTCTTT
CASSQGVISNTEAFF
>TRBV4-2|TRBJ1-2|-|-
TGTGCCAGCATGCCACTATTGGGGGGCGACTATGGCTACACCTTC
CASMPLLGGDYGYTF
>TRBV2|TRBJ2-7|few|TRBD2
TGTGCCAGAGGGGAGGGTTACGAGCAGTACTTC
CARGEGYEQYF
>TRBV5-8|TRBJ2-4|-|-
TGTGCCAGCAGCTGGGGCCCGGGGAAAAACATTCAGTACTTC
CASSWGPGKNIQYF
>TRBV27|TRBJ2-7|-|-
TGTGCCAGCAGCCAGGGGCCCTACGAGCAGTACTTC
CASSQGPYEQYF
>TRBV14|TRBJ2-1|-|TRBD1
TGTGCCAGCAGCCAAGTCCTAGACAGGGAAAAGTTCTTC
CASSQVLDREKFF
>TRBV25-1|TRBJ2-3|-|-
TGTGCCAGCAGTGAATTTGACGATACGCAGTATTTT
CASSEFDDTQYF
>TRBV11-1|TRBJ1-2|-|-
TGTGCCAGCAGCCAAACTAGGACCTATGGCTACACCTTC
CASSQTRTYGYTF
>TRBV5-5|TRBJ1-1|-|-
TGTGCCAGCAGCTCTCTATCACAAGTAAACACTGAAGCTTTCTTT
CASSSLSQVNTEAFF
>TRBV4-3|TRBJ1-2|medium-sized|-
TGCGCCAGCAGCCAAGATCCCCCAGACTTGGACTATGGCTACACCTTC
CASSQDPPDLDYGYTF
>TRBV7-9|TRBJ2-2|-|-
TGTGCCAGCAGCCCAGCAGAAGCGAACACCGGGGAGCTGTTTTTT
CASSPAEANTGELFF
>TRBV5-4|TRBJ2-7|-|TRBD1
TGTGCCAGCAGCGCCGAGGGGACAGTACTCTACGAGCAGTACTTC
CASSAEGTVLYEQYF
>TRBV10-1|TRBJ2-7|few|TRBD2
TGCGCCAGCAGTGGGGACTATTTTTACGAGCAGTACTTC
CASSGDYFYEQYF
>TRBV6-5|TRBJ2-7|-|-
TGTGCCAGCAGTTACCCTGGACAGTCCTACGAGCAGTACTTC
CASSYPGQSYEQYF
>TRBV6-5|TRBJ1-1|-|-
TGTGCCAGCAGTTACTCCTGGACGGGCGACACTGAAGCTTTCTTT
CASSYSWTGDTEAFF
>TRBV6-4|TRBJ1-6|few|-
TGTGCCAGCAGTGACGGAGATAATTCACCCCTCCACTTT
CASSDGDNSPLHF
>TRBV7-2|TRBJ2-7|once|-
TGTGCCAGCAGCTTAGATCCAGGGAGGACCTACGAGCAGTACTTC
CASSLDPGRTYEQYF
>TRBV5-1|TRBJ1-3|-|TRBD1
TGCGCCAGCAGCTTAGCGGACAGGGCCGAAGTCTCTGGAAACACCATATATTTT
CASSLADRAEVSGNTIYF
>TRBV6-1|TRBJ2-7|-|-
TGTGCCAGCAGTGAAGGAGCAGGTCCCTACGAGCAGTACTTC
CASSEGAGPYEQYF
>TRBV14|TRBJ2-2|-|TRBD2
TGTGCCAGCAGCCCCGGGACTAGCGGTGTCCCGAACACCGGGGAGCTGTTTTTT
CASSPGTSGVPNTGELFF
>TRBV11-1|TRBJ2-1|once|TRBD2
TGTGCCAGCAGCTTAGAGGCGGGAGGGCCCTACAATGAGCAGTTCTTC
CASSLEAGGPYNEQFF
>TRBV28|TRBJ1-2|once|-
TGTGCCAGCAGTTTACCACGGGAGAGCTACACCTTC
CASSLPRESYTF
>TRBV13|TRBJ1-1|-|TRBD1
TGTGCCAGCAGAGCAGGGGGCACTGAAGCTTTCTTT
CASRAGGTEAFF
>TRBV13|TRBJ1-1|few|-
TGTGCCAGCAGCTTAGGTGACAGGAAAGCTTTCTTT
CASSLGDRKAFF
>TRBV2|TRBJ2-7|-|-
TGTGCCAGCAGTGAAAGGGCAGGATCCCGCGAGCAGTACTTC
CASSERAGSREQYF
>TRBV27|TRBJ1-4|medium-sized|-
TGTGCCAGCAGTCCCCTAGCGGCAGGGTCTAATGAAAAACTGTTTTTT
CASSPLAAGSNEKLFF
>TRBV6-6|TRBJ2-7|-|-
TGTGCCAGCAGTTTAGGAGTCCTCGGGGAGCAGTACTTC
CASSLGVLGEQYF
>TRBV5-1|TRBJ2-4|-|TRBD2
TGCGCCAGCAGCTATAGCGGGGGGGCGGTAGACATTCAGTACTTC
CASSYSGGAVDIQYF
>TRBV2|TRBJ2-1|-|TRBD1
TGTGCCAGTAATAAGGGACAGGGGGCAAATGAGCAGTTCTTC
CASNKGQGANEQFF
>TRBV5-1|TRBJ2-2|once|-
TGCGCCAGCAGCTTGTCCCCCGGGGAGCTGTTTTTT
CASSLSPGELFF
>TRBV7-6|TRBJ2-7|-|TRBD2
TGTGCCAGCAGCTTAGCGGCGGGGGGGCACGAGCAGTACTTC
CASSLAAGGHEQYF
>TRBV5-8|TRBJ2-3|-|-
TGTGCCAGCAGCCCAACCCGGGACAACACAGATACGCAGTATTTT
CASSPTRDNTDTQYF
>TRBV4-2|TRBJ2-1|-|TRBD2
TGTGCCAGCAGCCAAGAGTGGCTAGCGGACTACAATGAGCAGTTCTTC
CASSQEWLADYNEQFF
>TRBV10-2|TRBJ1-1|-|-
TGCGCCAGCAGTGAGTCGACAGGTGTGAACACTGAAGCTTTCTTT
CASSESTGVNTEAFF
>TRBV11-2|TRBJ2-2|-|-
TGTGCCAGCAGCTTAAGCAGGAGGACCGGGGAGCTGTTTTTT
CASSLSRRTGELFF
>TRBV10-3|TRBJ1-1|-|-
TGTGCCATCAAAGGGCAGTGGAACACTGAAGCTTTCTTT
CAIKGQWNTEAFF
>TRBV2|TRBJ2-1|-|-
TGTGCCAGCTCAGGGGCCAATGAGCAGTTCTTC
CASSGANEQFF
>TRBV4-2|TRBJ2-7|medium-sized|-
TGTGCCAGCAGCCCTACAGGCGGGCGGGACGAGCAGTACTTC
CASSPTGGRDEQYF
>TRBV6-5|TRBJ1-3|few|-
TGTGCCAGCAGTTACTCGACTGGAAACACCATATATTTT
CASSYSTGNTIYF
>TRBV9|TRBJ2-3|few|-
TGTGCCAGCAGCGTAGAGTGGGGGGGCACAGATACGCAGTATTTT
CASSVEWGGTDTQYF
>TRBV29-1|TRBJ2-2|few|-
TGCAGCGTCTTGAAGGGCACCGGGGAGCTGTTTTTT
CSVLKGTGELFF
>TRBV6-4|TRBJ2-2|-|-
TGTGCCAGCAGTGACCCGAACACCGGGGAGCTGTTTTTT
CASSDPNTGELFF
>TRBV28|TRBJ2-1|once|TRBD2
TGTGCCACCCGGGGGGGGAACTCCTACAATGAGCAGTTCTTC
CATRGGNSYNEQFF
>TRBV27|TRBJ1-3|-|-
TGTGCCAGCAGTTTATCAGGGAGCTCTGGAAACACCATATATTTT
CASSLSGSSGNTIYF